A selection of T cell receptor beta chains follows, all from one sample in a study of T cell repertoires in cytomegalovirus infection. Antigens of these TCRs are unknown. TCRdb re-derived calls from the reads in MiXCR, one entry per CDR3 protein. The data show roughly 500,000 distinct CDR3 sequences, more than 40% seen once. This specimen consisted of cultured PBMCs, obtained from culture after CMV antigen stimulation. The receptors were sampled from a human donor in good health (CMV status not recorded). Some clones in this sample may be carry-over from other donors' samples. CDR3s include the opening cysteine and the closing phenylalanine or tryptophan. The D gene is left open where the match is weak. Clone size is stated in some rows and not others, as once, few, many or a class when expanded.

v_call: TRBV7-2; clone_size: many; d_call: -; j_call: TRBJ2-2; cdr3_nt: TGTGCCAGCAGCTTACTAGGTTCAACGGGGGAGCTGTTTTTT; cdr3_aa: CASSLLGSTGELFF
v_call: TRBV27; clone_size: few; d_call: -; j_call: TRBJ2-7; cdr3_nt: TGTGCCAGCAGTCCGTCGGTCGAGGGCTGGCAGCAGTACTTC; cdr3_aa: CASSPSVEGWQQYF
v_call: TRBV6-5; clone_size: -; d_call: TRBD1; j_call: TRBJ1-5; cdr3_nt: TGTGCCAGCAGAAGACAGGGAAGTTGGGAGCCCCAGCATTTT; cdr3_aa: CASRRQGSWEPQHF
v_call: TRBV7-6; clone_size: -; d_call: -; j_call: TRBJ1-2; cdr3_nt: TGTGCCAGCAGCAGGGGGGGGGTTGGCTATGGCTACACCTTC; cdr3_aa: CASSRGGVGYGYTF
v_call: TRBV4-3; clone_size: few; d_call: TRBD2; j_call: TRBJ2-4; cdr3_nt: TGCGCCAGCAGCCAAGGACTAGCGGGAGGGAAAAACATTCAGTACTTC; cdr3_aa: CASSQGLAGGKNIQYF
v_call: TRBV19; clone_size: few; d_call: -; j_call: TRBJ2-7; cdr3_nt: TGTGCCAGTAAGGTGGGGGACATCGCAGCTGGGGAGCAGTACTTC; cdr3_aa: CASKVGDIAAGEQYF
v_call: TRBV20-1; clone_size: once; d_call: -; j_call: TRBJ2-1; cdr3_nt: TGCAGTGCTAGAAATGGGAAGCAGCAGTTCTTC; cdr3_aa: CSARNGKQQFF
v_call: TRBV6-8; clone_size: -; d_call: -; j_call: TRBJ2-7; cdr3_nt: TGTGCCGCCCGGGCAGTATCGACCTACGAGCAGTACTTC; cdr3_aa: CAARAVSTYEQYF
v_call: TRBV10-1; clone_size: few; d_call: TRBD1; j_call: TRBJ2-7; cdr3_nt: TGCGCCAGCAGTGCCCTCCGGGACAGGGCCGAGCAGTACTTC; cdr3_aa: CASSALRDRAEQYF
v_call: TRBV20-1; clone_size: few; d_call: -; j_call: TRBJ2-1; cdr3_nt: TGCAGTACTCACGGCTCCACCTACAATGAGCAGTTCTTC; cdr3_aa: CSTHGSTYNEQFF
v_call: TRBV11-2; clone_size: few; d_call: -; j_call: TRBJ2-7; cdr3_nt: TGTGCCAGCAGCCTAATGGGATACTACGAGCAGTACTTC; cdr3_aa: CASSLMGYYEQYF
v_call: TRBV7-2; clone_size: few; d_call: TRBD2; j_call: TRBJ2-7; cdr3_nt: TGTGCCAGCACCAAAGCGGGGGGTTGGTACGAGCAGTACTTC; cdr3_aa: CASTKAGGWYEQYF
v_call: TRBV7-2; clone_size: few; d_call: -; j_call: TRBJ2-7; cdr3_nt: TGTGCCAGCAGCTTTGGTACTTTGCCGTCCTACGAGCAGTACTTC; cdr3_aa: CASSFGTLPSYEQYF
v_call: TRBV7-2; clone_size: -; d_call: -; j_call: TRBJ2-7; cdr3_nt: TGTGCCAGCAGCTCCTCCCGACTAAGCAACTACGAGCAGTACTTC; cdr3_aa: CASSSSRLSNYEQYF
v_call: TRBV7-9; clone_size: -; d_call: -; j_call: TRBJ2-7; cdr3_nt: TGTGCCAGCAGTTCCGTGACTAGGGCCCTACGTGAGCAGTACTTC; cdr3_aa: CASSSVTRALREQYF
v_call: TRBV7-8; clone_size: -; d_call: -; j_call: TRBJ1-1; cdr3_nt: TGTGCCAGCAGCATCCCCGGGACCTGGGCGGGGACTGAAGCTTTCTTT; cdr3_aa: CASSIPGTWAGTEAFF
v_call: TRBV6-1; clone_size: few; d_call: -; j_call: TRBJ1-5; cdr3_nt: TGTGCCAGCAGGGATTATAGCAATCAGCCCCAGCATTTT; cdr3_aa: CASRDYSNQPQHF
v_call: TRBV10-3; clone_size: -; d_call: -; j_call: TRBJ2-3; cdr3_nt: TGTGCCATAGGACGTGCAGGGGAGACAGATACGCAGTATTTT; cdr3_aa: CAIGRAGETDTQYF
v_call: TRBV27; clone_size: once; d_call: -; j_call: TRBJ2-5; cdr3_nt: TGTGCCAGCAGTTTAATCGGGGTTAAGGAGACCCAGTACTTC; cdr3_aa: CASSLIGVKETQYF
v_call: TRBV7-2; clone_size: -; d_call: -; j_call: TRBJ2-5; cdr3_nt: TGTGCCAGCAGCTTGCAGGGCCAAGAGACCCAGTACTTC; cdr3_aa: CASSLQGQETQYF
v_call: TRBV12-3/TRBV12-4; clone_size: few; d_call: -; j_call: TRBJ2-2; cdr3_nt: TGTGCCAGCAGCCAGGGGTGGGCGAACACCGGGGAGCTGTTTTTT; cdr3_aa: CASSQGWANTGELFF
v_call: TRBV19; clone_size: -; d_call: TRBD1; j_call: TRBJ2-5; cdr3_nt: TGTGCCAGTAGTCGGGACAGGGTTGGAGAGACCCAGTACTTC; cdr3_aa: CASSRDRVGETQYF
v_call: TRBV28; clone_size: -; d_call: TRBD2; j_call: TRBJ2-5; cdr3_nt: TGTGCCAGCAGACCCGGACTAGCGGGGCCCTTCCAAGAGACCCAGTACTTC; cdr3_aa: CASRPGLAGPFQETQYF
v_call: TRBV12-3/TRBV12-4; clone_size: -; d_call: -; j_call: TRBJ1-1; cdr3_nt: TGTGCCAGCGGACAGTTAAGAATTAATGCTTTCTTT; cdr3_aa: CASGQLRINAFF
v_call: TRBV5-1; clone_size: -; d_call: -; j_call: TRBJ2-3; cdr3_nt: TGCGCCAGCAGCCATGACGGGCAGGGGAGCACAGATACGCAGTATTTT; cdr3_aa: CASSHDGQGSTDTQYF
v_call: TRBV30; clone_size: -; d_call: TRBD1; j_call: TRBJ2-7; cdr3_nt: TGTGCCTGGAGTGTAACAGGGGGGCAGCAGTACTTC; cdr3_aa: CAWSVTGGQQYF
v_call: TRBV4-3; clone_size: -; d_call: -; j_call: TRBJ2-1; cdr3_nt: TGCGCCAGCAGCCAAGGGACCGAAGACAATGAGCAGTTCTTC; cdr3_aa: CASSQGTEDNEQFF
v_call: TRBV11-2; clone_size: -; d_call: -; j_call: TRBJ2-3; cdr3_nt: TGTGCCAGCAGCTTAGGGTGGGGCACCGAGCCTAGCACAGATACGCAGTATTTT; cdr3_aa: CASSLGWGTEPSTDTQYF
v_call: TRBV12-3/TRBV12-4; clone_size: -; d_call: -; j_call: TRBJ2-2; cdr3_nt: TGTGCCAGCAGTTTCAGGGTTAACACCGGGGAGCTGTTTTTT; cdr3_aa: CASSFRVNTGELFF
v_call: TRBV20-1; clone_size: -; d_call: -; j_call: TRBJ2-1; cdr3_nt: TGCAGTGCCAGAGAGGGTCGGTCCTACAATGAGCAGTTCTTC; cdr3_aa: CSAREGRSYNEQFF
v_call: TRBV11-2; clone_size: -; d_call: -; j_call: TRBJ1-1; cdr3_nt: TGTGCCAGCAGCTTAGATGGGGACGGACAGCTAGAAGCTTTCTTT; cdr3_aa: CASSLDGDGQLEAFF
v_call: TRBV7-2; clone_size: -; d_call: -; j_call: TRBJ1-5; cdr3_nt: TGTGCCAGCAGCCCGAATGGCAATCAGCCCCAGCATTTT; cdr3_aa: CASSPNGNQPQHF
v_call: TRBV15; clone_size: -; d_call: TRBD1; j_call: TRBJ1-5; cdr3_nt: TGTGCCACCAGCAGAGATCCGACAGGGACCAATCAGCCCCAGCATTTT; cdr3_aa: CATSRDPTGTNQPQHF
v_call: TRBV7-2; clone_size: -; d_call: -; j_call: TRBJ2-3; cdr3_nt: TGTGCCAGCAGCTTAGATCCTCCGGGAACGGTAGATACGCAGTATTTT; cdr3_aa: CASSLDPPGTVDTQYF
v_call: TRBV20-1; clone_size: -; d_call: -; j_call: TRBJ1-3; cdr3_nt: TGCAGTGCTAGTGGGGGGATTGGGGGCGCTTCTGGAAACACCATATATTTT; cdr3_aa: CSASGGIGGASGNTIYF
v_call: TRBV7-2; clone_size: many; d_call: -; j_call: TRBJ1-5; cdr3_nt: TGTGCCAGCAGCTTAAGGACGGTGGGCAATCAGCCCCAGCATTTT; cdr3_aa: CASSLRTVGNQPQHF
v_call: TRBV7-2; clone_size: few; d_call: -; j_call: TRBJ1-1; cdr3_nt: TGTGCCAGCAGGGTGTGGGGCAATGAAGCTTTCTTT; cdr3_aa: CASRVWGNEAFF
v_call: TRBV7-2; clone_size: few; d_call: -; j_call: TRBJ1-1; cdr3_nt: TGTGCCAGCAGCTCGGACTGGAGTCGGTCTGAAGCTTTCTTT; cdr3_aa: CASSSDWSRSEAFF
v_call: TRBV6-5; clone_size: -; d_call: TRBD1; j_call: TRBJ2-2; cdr3_nt: TGTGCCAGCACCAGACAGGGTGGTATTGCCGGGGAGCTGTTTTTT; cdr3_aa: CASTRQGGIAGELFF
v_call: TRBV4-1; clone_size: few; d_call: -; j_call: TRBJ1-4; cdr3_nt: TGCGCCAGCAGCCAAGCAAGGGGTCGAGAAAAACTGTTTTTT; cdr3_aa: CASSQARGREKLFF
v_call: TRBV7-2; clone_size: few; d_call: TRBD2; j_call: TRBJ2-1; cdr3_nt: TGTGCCAGCAGCTTCAAGGGCGGGAGGTCCTACAATGAGCAGTTCTTC; cdr3_aa: CASSFKGGRSYNEQFF
v_call: TRBV7-2; clone_size: many; d_call: -; j_call: TRBJ1-3; cdr3_nt: TGTGCCAGCAGCTTAGAGTCCCACTCTGGAAACACCATATATTTT; cdr3_aa: CASSLESHSGNTIYF
v_call: TRBV14; clone_size: -; d_call: TRBD1; j_call: TRBJ1-1; cdr3_nt: TGTGCCAGCAGCCAAGGAGGGACAGGGGGCACTGAAGCTTTCTTT; cdr3_aa: CASSQGGTGGTEAFF
v_call: TRBV7-9; clone_size: few; d_call: -; j_call: TRBJ1-1; cdr3_nt: TGTGCCAGCAGCTTAGGGGGCGGCAGAAACACTGAAGCTTTCTTT; cdr3_aa: CASSLGGGRNTEAFF
v_call: TRBV5-3; clone_size: -; d_call: TRBD2; j_call: TRBJ2-1; cdr3_nt: TGTGCCAGCAGCCGAACTAGCGGGATAGTGGCTGGTGAGCAGTTCTTC; cdr3_aa: CASSRTSGIVAGEQFF
v_call: TRBV6-1; clone_size: -; d_call: -; j_call: TRBJ2-1; cdr3_nt: TGTGCCAGCAGTGGTATCCTCTCCTACAATGAGCAGTTCTTC; cdr3_aa: CASSGILSYNEQFF
v_call: TRBV12-5; clone_size: few; d_call: -; j_call: TRBJ2-3; cdr3_nt: TGTGCTAGTGGTGCGGGGACGGCTTTCTACACAGATACGCAGTATTTT; cdr3_aa: CASGAGTAFYTDTQYF
v_call: TRBV7-8; clone_size: many; d_call: -; j_call: TRBJ2-1; cdr3_nt: TGTGCCAGCGGGAGACAGGTTGACAATGAGCAGTTCTTC; cdr3_aa: CASGRQVDNEQFF
v_call: TRBV7-8; clone_size: -; d_call: TRBD1; j_call: TRBJ1-6; cdr3_nt: TGTGCCAGCAGCTTAGCCGACAGGGCCATCAGCTATAATTCACCCCTCCACTTT; cdr3_aa: CASSLADRAISYNSPLHF
v_call: TRBV6-1; clone_size: -; d_call: TRBD1; j_call: TRBJ1-1; cdr3_nt: TGTGCCAGCAGCAGGGACAGGGGGCTTGATAGTGAAGCTTTCTTT; cdr3_aa: CASSRDRGLDSEAFF
v_call: TRBV7-9; clone_size: few; d_call: TRBD1; j_call: TRBJ1-5; cdr3_nt: TGTGCCAGCAGCTTAGGTGGGAGGGGGCTTATTAGCAATCAGCCCCAGCATTTT; cdr3_aa: CASSLGGRGLISNQPQHF
v_call: TRBV7-9; clone_size: -; d_call: -; j_call: TRBJ1-1; cdr3_nt: TGTGCCAGCAGCTTAGCACATCTTGTGAACACTGAAGCTTTCTTT; cdr3_aa: CASSLAHLVNTEAFF